This T cell receptor beta chain was sequenced in a study of OX40 agonist ivuxolimab in advanced cancers. Study as a whole: While on treatment, patients had intravenous ivuxolimab at 0.01 to 10 mg/kg every 2 weeks.

General study findings and limits: Clonal expansion was seen in CD4+ and CD8+ blood T cells by week 6 at 0.1 to 3.0 mg/kg.

Data came from immunoSEQ multiplex PCR; TCRdb stores just in-frame clones and leaves some out. Counted here are approximately 23,000 clones, 84% occurring once; the ten biggest clones make up about 55%. This clone showed up many times. Antigen: not known. The CDR3 extends over 20 amino acids. Germline CDR1 reads MDHEN; CDR2 reads SYDVKM. The V gene end was trimmed by 1 base and the J gene end by 2 bases; junction bases not matched to a gene: 16. Patients were ruled out by autoimmune disease history or systemic immunosuppression. The study sampled blood at baseline, cycle 4 day 1, and cycle 7 day 1. The chain employs TRBV28 and TRBJ2-2; TRBD1 matches at 7 bases. The clonotype was recovered from an adult with an advanced solid tumor such as melanoma, head and neck, liver or kidney cancer. The sample was CD4+ or CD8+ T cells sorted from blood, taken in a trial of the OX40 agonist ivuxolimab. The CDR3 sequence: CASSLFGIATGTANTGELFF. DNA of the CDR3: TGTGCCAGCAGTTTATTCGGAATTGCGACCGGGACAGCAAACACCGGGGAGCTGTTTTTT.